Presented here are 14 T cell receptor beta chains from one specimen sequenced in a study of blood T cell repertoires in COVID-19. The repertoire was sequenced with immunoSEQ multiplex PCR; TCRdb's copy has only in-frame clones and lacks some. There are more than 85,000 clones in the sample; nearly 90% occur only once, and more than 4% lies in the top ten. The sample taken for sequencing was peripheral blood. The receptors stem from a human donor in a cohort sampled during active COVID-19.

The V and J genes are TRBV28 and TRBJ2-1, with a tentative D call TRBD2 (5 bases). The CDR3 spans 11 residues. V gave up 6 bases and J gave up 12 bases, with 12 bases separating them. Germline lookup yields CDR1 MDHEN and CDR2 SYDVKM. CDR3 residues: CASRAFSGQFF. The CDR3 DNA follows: TGTGCCAGCAGAGCCTTCAGCGGGCAGTTCTTC.

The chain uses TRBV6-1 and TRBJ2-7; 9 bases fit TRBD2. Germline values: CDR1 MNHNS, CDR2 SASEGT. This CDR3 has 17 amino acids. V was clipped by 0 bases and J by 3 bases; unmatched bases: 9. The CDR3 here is CASSEAVPAGGIYEQYF. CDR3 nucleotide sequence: TGTGCCAGCAGTGAAGCGGTCCCAGCGGGAGGAATCTACGAGCAGTACTTC.

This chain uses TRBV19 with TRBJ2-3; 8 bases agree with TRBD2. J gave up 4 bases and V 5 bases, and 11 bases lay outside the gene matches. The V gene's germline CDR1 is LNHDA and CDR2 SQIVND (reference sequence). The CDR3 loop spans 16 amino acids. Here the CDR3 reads CASSPHQRGPSDTQYF. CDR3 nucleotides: TGTGCCAGTAGTCCCCATCAGCGGGGGCCCTCAGATACGCAGTATTTT.

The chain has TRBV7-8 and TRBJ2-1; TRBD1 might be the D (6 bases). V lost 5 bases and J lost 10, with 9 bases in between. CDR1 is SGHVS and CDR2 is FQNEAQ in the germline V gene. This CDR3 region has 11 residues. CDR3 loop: CASSPGTEQFF. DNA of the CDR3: TGTGCCAGCAGCCCCGGGACAGAGCAGTTCTTC.

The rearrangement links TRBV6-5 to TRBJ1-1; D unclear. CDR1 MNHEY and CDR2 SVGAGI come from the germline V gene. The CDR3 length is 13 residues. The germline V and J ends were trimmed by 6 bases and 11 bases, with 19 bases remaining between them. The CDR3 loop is CASRENRLSWAFF. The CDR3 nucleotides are TGTGCCAGCAGGGAGAATCGGCTTTCCTGGGCTTTCTTT.

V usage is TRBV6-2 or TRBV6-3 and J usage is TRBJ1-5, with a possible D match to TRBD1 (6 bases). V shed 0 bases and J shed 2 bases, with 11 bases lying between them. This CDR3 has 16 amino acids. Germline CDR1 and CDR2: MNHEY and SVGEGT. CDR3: CASSYSARGGNQPQHF. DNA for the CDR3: TGTGCCAGCAGTTACTCGGCCAGGGGCGGCAATCAGCCCCAGCATTTT.

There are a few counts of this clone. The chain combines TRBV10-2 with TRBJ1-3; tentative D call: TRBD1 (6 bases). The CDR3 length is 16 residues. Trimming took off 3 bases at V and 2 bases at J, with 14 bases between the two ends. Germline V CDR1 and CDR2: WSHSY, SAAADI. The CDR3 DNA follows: TGCGCCAGCAGTGATCGAGACAGGTATACTGGAAACACCATATATTTT. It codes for CASSDRDRYTGNTIYF.

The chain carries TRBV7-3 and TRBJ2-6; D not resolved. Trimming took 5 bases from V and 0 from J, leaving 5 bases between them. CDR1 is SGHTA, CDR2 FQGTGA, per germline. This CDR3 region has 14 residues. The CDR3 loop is CASSPDSGANVLTF. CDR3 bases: TGTGCCAGCAGCCCAGACTCTGGGGCCAACGTCCTGACTTTC.

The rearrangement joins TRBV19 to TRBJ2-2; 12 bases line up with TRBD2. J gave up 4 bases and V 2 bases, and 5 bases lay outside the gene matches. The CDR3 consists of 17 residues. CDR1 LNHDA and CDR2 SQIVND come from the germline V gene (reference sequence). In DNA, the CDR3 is TGTGCCAGTAGTATAAGGACTAGCGGGGATTTCACCGGGGAGCTGTTTTTT. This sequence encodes CASSIRTSGDFTGELFF.

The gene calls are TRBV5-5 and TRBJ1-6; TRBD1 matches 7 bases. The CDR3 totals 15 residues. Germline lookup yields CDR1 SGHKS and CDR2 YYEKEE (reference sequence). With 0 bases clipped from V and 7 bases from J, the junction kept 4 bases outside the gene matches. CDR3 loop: CASSLEGQTNSPLHF. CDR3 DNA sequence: TGTGCCAGCAGCTTGGAGGGACAGACCAATTCACCCCTCCACTTT.

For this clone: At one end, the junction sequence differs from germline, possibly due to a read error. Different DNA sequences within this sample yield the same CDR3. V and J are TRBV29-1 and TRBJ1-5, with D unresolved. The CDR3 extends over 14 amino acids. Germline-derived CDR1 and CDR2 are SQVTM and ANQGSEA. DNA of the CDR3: TGCAGCGTTGCCTTGACTAATAGCAATCAACCCCAGCATTTT. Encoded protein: CSVALTNSNQPQHF.

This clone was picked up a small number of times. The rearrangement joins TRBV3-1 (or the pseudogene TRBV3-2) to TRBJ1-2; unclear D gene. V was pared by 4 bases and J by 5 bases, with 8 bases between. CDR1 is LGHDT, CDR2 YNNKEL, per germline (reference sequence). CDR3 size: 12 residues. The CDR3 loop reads CASSLGGYGYTF. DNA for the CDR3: TGTGCCAGCAGCCTCGGAGGGTATGGCTACACCTTC.

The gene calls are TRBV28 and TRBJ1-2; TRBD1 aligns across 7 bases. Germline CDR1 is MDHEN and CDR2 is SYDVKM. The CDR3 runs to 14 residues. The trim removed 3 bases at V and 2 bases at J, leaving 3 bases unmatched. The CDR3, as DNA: TGTGCCAGCAGTTTCCGGGACAGAAACTATGGCTACACCTTC. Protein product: CASSFRDRNYGYTF.

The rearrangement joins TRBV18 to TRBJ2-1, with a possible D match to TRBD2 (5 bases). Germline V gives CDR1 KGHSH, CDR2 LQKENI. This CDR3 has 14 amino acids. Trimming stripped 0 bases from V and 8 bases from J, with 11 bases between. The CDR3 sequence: CASSPPGSLDEQFF. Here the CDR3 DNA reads TGTGCCAGCTCACCACCGGGGAGCCTAGATGAGCAGTTCTTC.